This TCR beta chain was sequenced for a study of blood T cell repertoires in COVID-19. For the study at large: Specimens from acute and convalescent COVID-19 originated in the United States, Italy and Spain. In each case, the material was cDNA or gDNA derived from T cells, B-cell-depleted T cells, or PBMCs.

Germline V gene sequence: CDR1 MGHRA, CDR2 YSYEKL. V shed 0 bases and J 10 bases; nucleotides not matched to a gene: 8. CDR3 size: 16 residues. Per the original data handling: Estimated nucleated cell counts came from reference gene primer amplification. Sequenced by immunoSEQ multiplex PCR; TCRdb stores in-frame clones only, minus some. The DNA gave D and trimming, while V, J and clone size come from that table. The sample has 350,000 to 450,000 clones; roughly 85% are singletons. Source material: peripheral blood. The receptor comes from a woman aged 18-35 years with acute or convalescent COVID-19. This sequence joins TRBV4-1 and TRBJ2-1, with 11 bases aligning to TRBD1. The CDR3 sequence is CASSQEPGQGVWEQFF. CDR3 DNA sequence: TGCGCCAGCAGCCAAGAACCGGGACAGGGGGTATGGGAGCAGTTCTTC.